This TCR beta chain was sequenced in a study of blood T cell repertoires in COVID-19. Study-level information: Sample material is recorded as cDNA or gDNA derived from T cells, B-cell-depleted T cells, or PBMCs.

The CDR3 extends over 11 amino acids. The ends lost 6 bases at V and 14 bases at J; junction bases unmatched: 7. Germline V gene lookup returns CDR1 MNHEY and CDR2 SVGAGI. In the authors' methods: Estimated nucleated cell counts came from reference gene primer amplification. Some clones are missing from TCRdb's copy, which holds only in-frame ones; the method was immunoSEQ multiplex PCR. V, J and clone size reflect that table, while D and trimming were determined from the DNA. This sample has about 26,000 clones, with around 66% found just once. The receptor was derived from a man in his sixties with active or convalescent COVID-19. The chain combines TRBV6-5 with TRBJ2-4; 7 nucleotides match TRBD1. Material: peripheral blood. CDR3 in amino acids: CASRRDRLKYF. The CDR3 nucleotides read TGTGCCAGCAGGAGGGACAGATTAAAGTACTTC.